The next 11 T cell receptor beta chains were all read from a single sample in a study of T cells in Graves' hyperthyroidism and ophthalmopathy. Amplified TCR beta CDR3 regions derived from RNA transcripts. The TCR CDR3 was amplified in a first-round RT-PCR using the HTBI primer set. TCRdb itself ran the multiplex PCR reads through MiXCR, one entry per CDR3 protein. The table includes about 350,000 distinct CDR3 sequences, approximately 18% detected once. The sequencing sample was made of blood. The receptors shown here come from a woman in her 30s with Graves' hyperthyroidism that later progressed to Graves' ophthalmopathy.

A remark on this clonotype: One junction end disagrees with the germline gene, perhaps due to a read error. The V call is TRBV7-9, the J call TRBJ2-1; D is unresolved. The germline gives CDR1 SEHNR, CDR2 FQNEAQ (reference sequence). The CDR3 contains 12 residues. The CDR3 nucleotides read TGTGCCAGCAGGTTAGAAAGGTATGAGCAGTTCTTC. Its translation is CASRLERYEQFF.

This chain uses TRBV5-1 with TRBJ1-3, with TRBD1 matching over 9 bases. Germline values: CDR1 SGHRS, CDR2 YFSETQ. The CDR3 runs 15 residues. The junction had 3 bases not matched to a gene; V was cut back by 3 bases and J by 2 bases. The CDR3, as DNA: TGCGCCAGCAGCTCGGGACAGGGAACTGGAAACACCATATATTTT. Translation: CASSSGQGTGNTIYF.

This clonotype occurred many times. The chain is built from TRBV7-2 and TRBJ2-7; tentative D call: TRBD1 (7 bases). Germline-derived CDR1 and CDR2 are SGHTA and FQGNSA. V lost 1 base, J lost 4 bases, and 11 bases lay in between. This CDR3 contains 14 residues. The CDR3 spells CASSLEAGGYEQYF. The CDR3 nucleotides read TGTGCCAGCAGCTTAGAGGCAGGGGGGTACGAGCAGTACTTC. Supplemented by reference TRBV7-2 and TRBJ2-7, the full variable domain reads GAGVSQSPSNKVTEKGKDVELRCDPISGHTALYWYRQSLGQGLEFLIYFQGNSAPDKSGLPSDRFSAERTGGSVSTLTIQRTQQEDSAVYLCASSLEAGGYEQYFGPGTRLTVT.

This clonotype was seen many times. The chain combines TRBV29-1 with TRBJ2-7, with D unclear. This CDR3 spans 10 amino acids. Germline V CDR1 and CDR2: SQVTM, ANQGSEA. The V and J ends lost 3 bases and 6 bases respectively, with 6 bases between them. The CDR3 reads CSVDSGEQYF. CDR3 DNA: TGCAGCGTTGATTCAGGCGAGCAGTACTTC.

The V and J genes are TRBV12-3 or TRBV12-4 and TRBJ2-7, with 11 bases identical to TRBD2. The CDR3 is 19 amino acids. J lost 5 bases, V lost 1 base, and 16 bases had no gene match. The CDR3 region is CASSLEPPWLAGGLNEQYF. The DNA of the CDR3 is TGTGCCAGCAGTTTAGAACCCCCCTGGCTAGCGGGGGGTCTGAACGAGCAGTACTTC.

This clonotype was seen repeatedly, ten times or more. The gene calls are TRBV9 and TRBJ1-2; a possible D gene is TRBD1 (6 bases). CDR3 length equals 15 residues. Germline V gene sequence: CDR1 SGDLS, CDR2 YYNGEE. The V gene lost 6 bases and the J gene lost 2 bases, with 17 bases spanning the gap. The CDR3 loop is CASTGPRDRNYGYTF. In nucleotides, the CDR3 is TGTGCCAGCACGGGGCCCAGAGACAGGAACTATGGCTACACCTTC. Full variable domain (remainder filled in from reference TRBV9 and TRBJ1-2): DSGVTQTPKHLITATGQRVTLRCSPRSGDLSVYWYQQSLDQGLQFLIQYYNGEERAKGNILERFSAQQFPDLHSELNLSSLELGDSALYFCASTGPRDRNYGYTFGSGTRLTVV.

This clonotype was picked up many times. The CDR3 DNA follows: TGTGCCAGCAGGACAGGGGAACGGGAGACCCAGTACTTC. Translating gives CASRTGERETQYF. The chain is built from TRBV2 and TRBJ2-5; 8 nucleotides match TRBD1. Germline assignment: CDR1 SNHLY and CDR2 FYNNEI. The CDR3 extends over 13 amino acids. After removal of 6 bases from V and 5 bases from J, the junction contained 5 bases not matched to a gene.

In its sample, this clonotype was seen many times. The CDR3 region is CASSSPLGATSDTQYF. The CDR3 nucleotides are TGCGCCAGCAGCTCCCCCCTGGGGGCCACGTCAGATACGCAGTATTTT. This chain uses TRBV5-1 with TRBJ2-3, with D possibly TRBD1 on 6 matching bases. V lost 3 bases to trimming and J lost 4 bases, with 18 bases between them. This CDR3 has 16 amino acids. Germline assignment: CDR1 SGHRS and CDR2 YFSETQ.

V usage is TRBV7-9 and J usage is TRBJ2-5, with 9 bases lining up with TRBD1. CDR1 and CDR2 from the germline V gene are SEHNR and FQNEAQ (reference sequence). This CDR3 is built from 15 residues. The ends lost 5 bases at V and 5 bases at J; junction bases unmatched: 9. This CDR3 is CASSHYRGRVETQYF. CDR3 coding DNA: TGTGCCAGCAGCCACTACAGGGGGCGCGTGGAGACCCAGTACTTC.

This sequence joins TRBV12-3 or TRBV12-4 and TRBJ2-2, with 13 bases aligning to TRBD2. This CDR3 region has 18 residues. The trim removed 5 bases at V and 8 bases at J, leaving 14 bases unmatched. The chain's CDR3 is CASSPSILAGGPGGELFF. CDR3 coding DNA: TGTGCCAGCAGTCCTTCAATACTAGCGGGAGGGCCCGGAGGGGAGCTGTTTTTT.

This clonotype was counted at least ten times. The chain employs TRBV28 and TRBJ2-3; D is possibly TRBD1 (5 bases). The germline V and J ends were trimmed by 1 base and 0 bases, with 11 bases remaining between them. CDR3 length: 16 amino acids. Germline V CDR1 and CDR2: MDHEN, SYDVKM. The CDR3 here is CASSLSPGPSTDTQYF. In DNA form, the CDR3 reads TGTGCCAGCAGTTTATCTCCAGGGCCTAGCACAGATACGCAGTATTTT.